This T cell receptor beta chain was observed in a study of blood T cell repertoires in COVID-19 (dated by TCRdb to about 2020). In terms of the full investigation: Collaborator samples came from the United States, Italy and Spain and covered acute and convalescent phases of COVID-19. The samples were drawn from the first 160 participants of the ongoing ImmuneRACE study and from 1,254 subjects provided by 6 global collaborators. Where available, HLA class I and class II types were obtained from metadata supplied by the sample provider rather than from assay-based typing. The material from the prospective study consisted of cDNA or gDNA derived from T cells, B-cell-depleted T cells, or PBMCs. A de-identified subject ID, COVID-19 status, age in years and sex were almost always included in the sample metadata. A freely available public database, intended as a resource for researchers studying the immune response to SARS-CoV-2, is where the repertoires were released. The dataset comprised deeply sampled blood TCRbeta repertoires from subjects exposed to, actively infected with, or recovered from COVID-19.

The CDR3 numbers 13 residues from cysteine through phenylalanine. Only the CDR3 DNA is retained, 39 bases long and in frame from the first base. In the germline V gene, CDR1 corresponds to MNHEY and CDR2 to SVGAGI. Deletion took 10 bases off V and 4 bases off J, with a span of 13 bases between the germline ends. Summary of the overall study and its limitations: Clinical and demographic metadata were provided uncurated, with the amount varying by source and participant.

Samples from volunteer blood donors who had recovered from COVID-19 were contributed by a second Seattle source. Each collaborating institution followed its own protocols to collect whole blood in K2EDTA tubes. For TCRbeta analysis, collaborators shipped samples as frozen whole blood, isolated PBMCs, or DNA extracted from either of those sample types. Worth noting for this clone: Its target antigen remains unknown. No much larger clone is present one base from it, and per-base qualities are unavailable.

TCRbeta CDR3 regions were amplified from genomic DNA using the immunoSEQ Assay, a bias-controlled multiplex PCR. From the authors' description of their analysis: The number of nucleated cells in each sample was estimated from the amplification of reference gene primers within the assay. To quantify the absolute abundance of each unique TCRbeta CDR3 rearrangement, sequence reads were collapsed and filtered. For each sample, productive Simpson clonality was calculated as the square root of Simpson's diversity index over productive rearrangements. Imported from immuneACCESS, the table was reduced by TCRdb to in-frame sequences with V and J called. These copies leave out some clones; in studies compared against another copy, an unresolved V gene accounts for under half, and the cause of the remainder is not known. D and trimming come from the DNA, and the V and J calls and clone size come from that table. This sample has over 250,000 clones in its table, and 85% to 90% of those were observed once. The ten largest clones take up about 1.6% of the sample.

The receptor was isolated from a woman aged 40 to 50 who had recovered from COVID-19. The sequencing sample was made of peripheral blood. Rearrangement joined TRBV6-5 to TRBJ1-4, with the D gene not clear enough to name. This receptor carries the CDR3 CAIGEVLNEKLFF. The DNA is TGTGCCATCGGGGAGGTCCTTAATGAAAAACTGTTTTTT.